This T cell receptor (beta chain) appears in the sequencing data of a study of blood T cell repertoires in COVID-19 (dated by TCRdb to 2019 to 2021). Context from the whole study: The collaborator samples originated in the United States, Italy and Spain and spanned the acute and convalescent phases of COVID-19. HLA class I and class II types, where available, came from metadata supplied by the sample provider rather than from assay-based typing. Samples came from the ongoing ImmuneRACE study (first 160 participants) plus 1,254 subjects from 6 global collaborators. Sample metadata almost always included a de-identified subject ID, COVID-19 status, age in years and sex. The repertoires were made available in a free public database intended to serve as a resource for research on the immune response to SARS-CoV-2. The prospective study material was composed of cDNA or gDNA derived from T cells, B-cell-depleted T cells, or PBMCs. The dataset comprised deeply sampled blood TCRbeta repertoires from subjects exposed to, actively infected with, or recovered from COVID-19.

Points on this clone: The target of this receptor is not known. Per-base quality was not reported, and no clone a single base away is much larger than it.

TCRbeta CDR3 regions were amplified from genomic DNA using the immunoSEQ Assay, a bias-controlled multiplex PCR. The paper's data handling went like this. Within the assay, amplification of reference gene primers was used to estimate how many nucleated cells each sample contained. To quantify the absolute abundance of each unique TCRbeta CDR3 rearrangement, sequence reads were collapsed and filtered. For each sample, productive Simpson clonality was calculated as the square root of Simpson's diversity index across productive rearrangements. TCRdb retrieved this table from immuneACCESS and kept in-frame rearrangements only. Not all clones are present; in checked studies, unresolved V genes account for under half, and no reason is known for the remainder. V and J calls and clone size follow that table, whereas D and trimming were derived from the DNA. The sample includes 110,000 or so clones, with approximately 81% observed a single time. The top ten clonotypes cover 3% to 3.5% of the sample.

The collaborating institutions used their own protocols to collect whole blood in K2EDTA tubes. Collaborator samples were shipped for TCRbeta analysis as frozen whole blood, isolated PBMCs, or DNA extracted from either sample type. The germline V gene (reference sequence) yields SGHKS for CDR1 and YYEKEE for CDR2. Inclusive of the bounding cysteine and phenylalanine, the CDR3 is 14 residues long. Only the CDR3 portion is preserved as DNA: 42 bases, with reading frame beginning at the first base. V and J lose 4 bases and 0 bases, and a span of 7 bases separates them. Broad study findings and their caveats: How much clinical and demographic metadata was included differed by source and by participant, and the metadata was provided uncurated.

In this chain, TRBV5-5 is recombined with TRBJ2-2; the D gene cannot be named for sure. The sequencing input was peripheral blood. This receptor was taken from a man between 35 and 55 years old with acute or convalescent COVID-19. The encoded CDR3 is CASSPVANTGELFF. The nucleotide sequence is TGTGCCAGCAGCCCCGTTGCGAACACCGGGGAGCTGTTTTTT.